The TCR beta chain described here comes from a study of T-cell reconstitution after alpha-beta-depleted transplantation in children. General observations from the study: The study reportedly traced alpha-beta T cells about two months after transplant to several hundred expanded graft clones. Some patients showed high day-60 TCRbeta diversity, which derived from surviving recipient T cells and thymic progenitors. At one year after transplant, newly produced T cells mostly accounted for T-cell counts and diversity.

To note about this clonotype: The antigen remains unidentified.

Unique molecular identifiers were incorporated into the prepared TCRbeta library. MiXCR, run by TCRdb on the PCR reads, gives a single entry per CDR3 protein. The table lists approximately 190,000 distinct CDR3 sequences, approximately 8.4% of them singletons, with roughly 35% in the top ten. Germline V gene sequence: CDR1 DFQATT, CDR2 SNEGSKA (reference sequence). Trimming took 1 base from V and 6 from J, leaving 19 bases between them. CDR3 length equals 16 residues. The TCR was taken from a male patient aged 2-10 years who had a stem cell transplant for acute myeloid leukemia, so the T cells may come from the graft donor. The starting material was PBMCs, mostly from graft donor cells, obtained 360 days after TCRalphabeta/CD19-depleted stem cell transplant. This chain connects TRBV20-1 to TRBJ2-1; D is possibly TRBD1 (8 bases). The CDR3 sequence: CSARVLGGTGVNEQFF. The CDR3 region has the DNA TGCAGTGCTAGAGTACTCGGGGGGACAGGTGTCAATGAGCAGTTCTTC.